Listed below are T cell receptor beta chains from one sample, sequenced in a study of T cells in localized non-small cell lung cancer. Profiling relied on immunoSEQ multiplex PCR, and the TCRdb table lists in-frame clones only, not all of them. Of approximately 64,000 clones in the sample, 90% were seen once. The material sequenced was peripheral blood, taken before any cancer treatment. The receptors stem from a woman aged 35 to 70 with stage I lung adenocarcinoma. Each CDR3 is given with its conserved first and last residue. D genes are given only for firm matches. The size of a clone is reported for some rows only, either as once, few or many, or as a class for expanded clones.

d_gene | j_gene | abundance | v_gene | CDR3nt | CDR3aa
- | TRBJ2-3 | - | TRBV19 | TGTGCCACCCACGGGGGCCTCCCAGATACGCAGTATTTT | CATHGGLPDTQYF
- | TRBJ2-3 | - | TRBV9 | TGTGCCAGCAGCGTAGGGGGAGCAGATACGCAGTATTTT | CASSVGGADTQYF
- | TRBJ1-6 | medium-sized | TRBV27 | TGTGCCAGCAGTTTATACGACGGACAACTTAATTCACCCCTCCACTTT | CASSLYDGQLNSPLHF
TRBD1 | TRBJ2-1 | - | TRBV18 | TGTGCCAGCTCACCCGACAGGGCGCGGTCAGCCTACAATGAGCAGTTCTTC | CASSPDRARSAYNEQFF
- | TRBJ1-1 | - | TRBV19 | TGTGCCAGTACCTCGGGACCTTATAACACTGAAGCTTTCTTT | CASTSGPYNTEAFF
- | TRBJ1-2 | - | TRBV6-1 | TGTGCCAGCAGTGAAGCCGGGGTCGGCTACACCTTC | CASSEAGVGYTF
TRBD2 | TRBJ2-1 | once | TRBV9 | TGTGCCAGCAGCGAGACTAGCGGGTCCTACAATGAGCAGTTCTTC | CASSETSGSYNEQFF
- | TRBJ2-1 | once | TRBV7-9 | TGTGCCAGCAGCCCTCTGCGGGGGCAGGGTCGCGACAATGAGCAGTTCTTC | CASSPLRGQGRDNEQFF
- | TRBJ2-3 | - | TRBV9 | TGTGCCAGCAGCGTAAGTCTGGCGGGAAGGGCAGATACGCAGTATTTT | CASSVSLAGRADTQYF
TRBD2 | TRBJ2-1 | - | TRBV14 | TGTGCCAGCAGCCCTAGCGGGAGTCGGAATGAGCAGTTCTTC | CASSPSGSRNEQFF
TRBD1 | TRBJ2-7 | once | TRBV5-1 | TGCGCCAGCAGCTTGGAACAGGGGTCCTACGAGCAGTACTTC | CASSLEQGSYEQYF
TRBD1 | TRBJ1-1 | - | TRBV2 | TGTGCCACCCTAAATGAACAGGGGATGGGCACTGAAGCTTTCTTT | CATLNEQGMGTEAFF
- | TRBJ1-1 | - | TRBV2 | TGTGCCAGCAGTGAAACAGGAACTCCAGCCGGGGAAGCTTTCTTT | CASSETGTPAGEAFF
- | TRBJ1-5 | - | TRBV4-2 | TGTGCCAGCAGCCAAGAACACGGGATCGTCAATCAGCCCCAGCATTTT | CASSQEHGIVNQPQHF
- | TRBJ1-3 | few | TRBV4-1 | TGCGCCAGCAGCCAAGATTTGGGGCACGGAAACACCATATATTTT | CASSQDLGHGNTIYF
- | TRBJ1-2 | - | TRBV19 | TGTGCCAGTAGTGGTGACGGAGTATACTATGGCTACACCTTC | CASSGDGVYYGYTF
TRBD1 | TRBJ1-2 | - | TRBV5-6 | TGTGCCAGCAGCGGGGACAGCTCCCGGGATGGCTACACCTTC | CASSGDSSRDGYTF
- | TRBJ2-1 | - | TRBV5-5 | TGTGCCAGCAGCTATAACAGGGAGCAGTTCTTC | CASSYNREQFF
TRBD1 | TRBJ2-7 | - | TRBV6-4 | TGTGCCAGCAGTTCGGACAGGGGCGAGCAGTACTTC | CASSSDRGEQYF